These T cell receptor beta chains were read from a single sample in a study of patients and donors after allogeneic stem cell transplantation. MiXCR was run by TCRdb on the RT-PCR reads, yielding one entry per CDR3 protein. The data contain 390,000 or so distinct CDR3 sequences, 16% of them singletons. Sequenced sample: blood, either unsorted or a sorted T cell fraction (not recorded which). These receptors came from a human donor who was either an allogeneic HSCT recipient or a stem cell or donor lymphocyte infusion donor (not recorded which). It is not recorded whose cells these are; they may come from a transplant donor. The CDR3 runs from the conserved cysteine through the conserved F or W. D genes are given only for firm matches. Not every row has a clone size; where given, it reads once, few, many or a size class.

clone_size	v_call	d_call	j_call	cdr3_nt	cdr3_aa
.	TRBV12-3/TRBV12-4	TRBD1	TRBJ2-5	TGTGCCAGCAGTTTAGGGGGACAGGGGTTGGAGACCCAGTACTTC	CASSLGGQGLETQYF
.	TRBV27	TRBD1	TRBJ1-2	TGTGCCAGCAGCTCCGAGACAGGGGGCCAACTTAACTATGGCTACACCTTC	CASSSETGGQLNYGYTF
.	TRBV2	.	TRBJ2-3	TGTGCCAGCACCCGCACGGCAGGCACAGATACGCAGTATTTT	CASTRTAGTDTQYF
.	TRBV30	.	TRBJ1-1	TGTGCCTGGAGTGTAGACAGGATCACTGAAGCTTTCTTT	CAWSVDRITEAFF
.	TRBV9	TRBD2	TRBJ2-3	TGTGCCAGCAGCCCGCGACTAGCGGGACTAGATACGCAGTATTTT	CASSPRLAGLDTQYF
few	TRBV20-1	.	TRBJ2-7	TGCAGTGCTAGAGCAGGTGGGGCGCGGGACACAACCTACGAGCAGTACTTC	CSARAGGARDTTYEQYF
few	TRBV11-3	.	TRBJ2-2	TGTGCCAGCAGCTTGAGAACAGGGTGGGAATCACCTGGGGAGCTGTTTTTT	CASSLRTGWESPGELFF
.	TRBV6-1	.	TRBJ1-5	TGTGCCAGCAGTGCGAGGGGAGGCGGCAATCAGCCCCAGCATTTT	CASSARGGGNQPQHF
few	TRBV12-3/TRBV12-4	TRBD2	TRBJ2-1	TGTGCCAGCAGTCTTGGGCGCGGGAGGGCAGGGAATGAGCAGTTCTTC	CASSLGRGRAGNEQFF
.	TRBV6-1	.	TRBJ2-7	TGTGCCAGCAGTGAGGTAAACTACGAGCAGTACTTC	CASSEVNYEQYF
.	TRBV14	TRBD2	TRBJ2-1	TGTGCCAGCAGCCTTTTGGTTGCTAGCGGGGGCCTCCGGGACAATGAGCAGTTCTTC	CASSLLVASGGLRDNEQFF
.	TRBV5-8	TRBD1	TRBJ1-5	TGTGCCAGCAGCTTGGTGCCCCCGACAGGGGGCAATCAGCCCCAGCATTTT	CASSLVPPTGGNQPQHF
.	TRBV21-1	.	TRBJ2-1	TGTGCCAGCACCACAGTTCGGGGGGGGGACCATAAGGATGAGCAGTTCTTC	CASTTVRGGDHKDEQFF
few	TRBV24-1	TRBD1	TRBJ1-2	TGTGCCACCAGTGACCGAAACAGGGGAAGTAACTATGGCTACACCTTC	CATSDRNRGSNYGYTF
few	TRBV5-1	TRBD2	TRBJ2-1	TGCGCCAGCAGCTTGCCCCAACTAGCGGGGGATTACAATGAGCAGTTCTTC	CASSLPQLAGDYNEQFF
many	TRBV12-3/TRBV12-4	.	TRBJ1-5	TGTGCCAGCAGTTTGGTTAGAAATGGCAATCAGCCCCAGCATTTT	CASSLVRNGNQPQHF
few	TRBV20-1	.	TRBJ2-3	TGCAGTGCTAGACTAAGTTTCGCAGATACGCAGTATTTT	CSARLSFADTQYF
few	TRBV5-6	TRBD2	TRBJ2-3	TGTGCCAGCAGCTTCAGGTTAGCGGGGGGCTCAGATACGCAGTATTTT	CASSFRLAGGSDTQYF
.	TRBV7-9	.	TRBJ2-6	TGTGCCAGCAGCCGCGAGAATAAATTACAGGGATCCAACGTCCTGACTTTC	CASSRENKLQGSNVLTF
.	TRBV28	.	TRBJ2-1	TGTGCCAGCAGTTTAGAACACCAGGGATCAAAGGAGCAGTTCTTC	CASSLEHQGSKEQFF
few	TRBV3-1	.	TRBJ1-2	TGTGCCAGCAGCCAAGCTGTTCAGGGAGCGAGGGGCTATGGCTACACCTTC	CASSQAVQGARGYGYTF
few	TRBV19	.	TRBJ2-6	TGTGCCAGTAGTAGTGTTACTGGGGCCAACGTCCTGACTTTC	CASSSVTGANVLTF
few	TRBV6-1	TRBD1	TRBJ2-2	TGTGCCACCCAATTTGGACAGGGAGGTACCACCGGGGAGCTGTTTTTT	CATQFGQGGTTGELFF
.	TRBV20-1	.	TRBJ2-7	TGCAGTGCTAGCCCTGGTAGCTCCTACGAGCAGTACTTC	CSASPGSSYEQYF
.	TRBV10-3	TRBD1	TRBJ2-7	TGTGCCATCAGGGGGGACAGGACAGGCTACGAGCAGTACTTC	CAIRGDRTGYEQYF
.	TRBV7-3	.	TRBJ1-2	TGTGCCAGCAGCTTAATCAGAAATTCTAACTATGGCTACACCTTC	CASSLIRNSNYGYTF
.	TRBV7-9	.	TRBJ2-1	TGTGCCAGCAGCTTAATACATTGGGACCGAGACAATGAGCAGTTCTTC	CASSLIHWDRDNEQFF
.	TRBV12-3/TRBV12-4	TRBD1	TRBJ2-3	TGTGCCAGCAGTTCCACAGGGGGCACAGATACGCAGTATTTT	CASSSTGGTDTQYF
.	TRBV29-1	.	TRBJ2-5	TGCAGCACCCGGGAACGGGGATTGAGATGGGAAGAGACCCAGTACTTC	CSTRERGLRWEETQYF
.	TRBV3-1	.	TRBJ2-1	TGTGCCAGCAGCCCCAACGGGCGGAATGAGCAGTTCTTC	CASSPNGRNEQFF
.	TRBV2	.	TRBJ2-3	TGTGCCAGCAGTGAATATCTTCGCACAGATACGCAGTATTTT	CASSEYLRTDTQYF
many	TRBV20-1	.	TRBJ1-2	TGCAGTGCTAGCCAGGTGGAAGGCTACACCTTC	CSASQVEGYTF
.	TRBV27	.	TRBJ1-6	TGTGCCAGTAAGACTACGGGACGCGCTAATTCACCCCTCCACTTT	CASKTTGRANSPLHF
few	TRBV3-1	.	TRBJ2-1	TGTGCCAGCAGCCTGCCGGGGGATACAAATGAGCAGTTCTTC	CASSLPGDTNEQFF
.	TRBV7-2	TRBD2	TRBJ2-4	TGTGCCAGCAGCTTAGTTCCCGCTAGCGGAGCGATTGATCAGTACTTC	CASSLVPASGAIDQYF
.	TRBV5-4	.	TRBJ2-5	TGTGCCAGCAGCTTGGGGCAGGGGTGGAAGACCCAGTACTTC	CASSLGQGWKTQYF
few	TRBV5-1	TRBD1	TRBJ2-2	TGCGCCAGCATTCCGGACAGGCCCCGCACCGGGGAGCTGTTTTTT	CASIPDRPRTGELFF
.	TRBV20-1	.	TRBJ2-7	TGCAGTGCGAAAGACAGGTACGGGAGATACGAGCAGTACTTC	CSAKDRYGRYEQYF
many	TRBV5-1	.	TRBJ1-1	TGCGCCAGCAGTCTTCCGGGGCCGAACACTGAAGCTTTCTTT	CASSLPGPNTEAFF